Below, one T cell receptor (beta chain) is given with its context. Its matching antigen is unknown. Trimming cost V 5 bases and J 0 bases, with 16 bases left between them. CDR1 is SGHVS, CDR2 FNYEAQ, per germline. This CDR3 spans 16 amino acids. The sample originates from a study of OX40 agonist ivuxolimab in advanced cancers. General study points: Researchers report that CD8+ T cells had, on average, more expanded clones than CD4+.

Clones were read by immunoSEQ multiplex PCR, and TCRdb kept only the in-frame ones, dropping some. The data hold 60,000 to 70,000 clones, with nearly 90% observed a single time. This material consisted of CD4+ or CD8+ T cells sorted from blood, taken in a trial of the OX40 agonist ivuxolimab. The chain couples TRBV7-6 to TRBJ1-1; unclear D gene. The TCR comes from an adult with an advanced solid tumor such as melanoma, head and neck, liver or kidney cancer. The DNA of the CDR3 is TGTGCCAGCAGCCCCCGGCTTATGAGGCTGAACACTGAAGCTTTCTTT. Translated, it gives CASSPRLMRLNTEAFF. Full variable domain (outside the CDR3, taken from reference TRBV7-6 and TRBJ1-1): GAGVSQSPRYKVTKRGQDVALRCDPISGHVSLYWYRQALGQGPEFLTYFNYEAQQDKSGLPNDRFSAERPEGSISTLTIQRTEQRDSAMYRCASSPRLMRLNTEAFFGQGTRLTVV.